This T cell receptor beta chain is from a study of spatial heterogeneity in lung cancer (dated by TCRdb to the late 2010s). For the wider study: Beta-chain transcripts were consistently detected in greater numbers than alpha-chain transcripts, which likely reflected higher beta-chain transcript abundance. In tumor regions, TCR transcript counts showed a strong correlation with a T cell transcriptional module score derived from matched bulk RNA-seq. In the raw uncorrected reads, each unique combination of TCR and UMI appeared more than ten times on average. In non-small cell lung cancer, the study quantitatively compared TCR alpha and beta repertoires across several tumor regions, matched nontumor lung, and blood. Nonsynonymous mutation counts, determined by whole-exome sequencing of tumor tissue, were related to features of the TCR repertoire. At surgery, about 210 tumor regions, 64 matched nontumor lung samples and more than 55 PBMC samples were TCR-sequenced for both alpha and beta chains. Results the study describes overall, beyond this receptor: The count of ubiquitous expanded TCRs correlated with the count of ubiquitous nonsynonymous mutations, and the count of regional expanded TCRs correlated with the count of regional nonsynonymous mutations. Additional single-cell paired TCR alpha and beta sequencing was considered necessary to confirm, at a functional level, the hypothesis that regional TCRs recognize regional mutations. Estimated TCR-seq coverage of tumor T cells was only roughly 7% for alpha chains and 13% for beta chains. A correlation was observed between the number of expanded intratumoral alpha and beta TCRs and the tumor nonsynonymous mutation count.

Libraries were prepared through 5' RACE. The data were produced on a NextSeq 500. To allow correction of PCR and sequencing errors, the TCR library protocol tagged every TCR cDNA molecule with a unique molecular identifier. Regarding the original processing steps: Decombinator tools were used for TCR identification, UMI-based error correction and CDR3 extraction. Expanded TCRs were defined as those above a frequency of 2 per 1,000, corresponding to the top 1% of the tumor frequency distribution. Expanded tumor TCRs statistically deemed absent (corrected P<0.05) from at least one tumor region were classed as regional, and all other expanded tumor TCRs were classed as ubiquitous. Rényi diversity was computed with the R vegan package after subsampling each repertoire 100 times to 5,000 TCRs. To build CDR3 similarity networks, amino acid triplet string-kernel similarity was used, and CDR3s were connected when their pairwise similarity was above 0.82. TCRdb handled the public reads itself, with Q25 trimming in fastp and clone calling in MiXCR, and kept productive beta chains. Each entry merges the rows of one CDR3 protein and shows their most common DNA and genes. The V and J calls reflect TCRdb's pipeline rather than the authors' work. The sample includes 5,500 to 7,500 distinct CDR3 sequences, with roughly 13% observed a single time. About 10% of the sample goes to the ten largest clones.

This clonotype is deemed medium-sized (0.01 to 0.1%). Its antigen has not been determined. No clone much larger than this one lies a single base away; base qualities are absent. CDR1 MNHEY and CDR2 SMNVEV are derived from the germline V gene (reference sequence). Taken from cysteine to phenylalanine, the CDR3 has 13 residues. Of the read, only the CDR3 DNA is kept; its 39 bases are in frame from base 1. V drops 6 bases and J drops 5 bases, leaving 13 bases in between. Reading the label with the study, this specimen's time point is: sample taken at primary tumor resection. The donors were some 76 patients from the lung TRACERx cohort who had early-stage, untreated non-small cell lung cancer. Without any cell sorting, TCR sequencing was performed on whole RNA extracted either from tumor and nontumor lung tissue or from cryopreserved PBMC samples. A patient was chosen for TCR sequencing only when enough RNA was available from at least two tumor regions. Tumor and adjacent nontumor lung specimens were reviewed by a lung pathologist before selection.

This chain is built from TRBV27 and TRBJ1-1, and perhaps TRBD1 as D gene, on 5 matching bases. The sequenced sample was lung tumor tissue, obtained at surgery. This TCR was sampled from a male donor with early-stage non-small cell lung cancer. For the CDR3, the sequence is CASRLWGRTEAFF. In nucleotides, the sequence is TGTGCCAGCAGACTATGGGGCCGGACTGAAGCTTTCTTT.